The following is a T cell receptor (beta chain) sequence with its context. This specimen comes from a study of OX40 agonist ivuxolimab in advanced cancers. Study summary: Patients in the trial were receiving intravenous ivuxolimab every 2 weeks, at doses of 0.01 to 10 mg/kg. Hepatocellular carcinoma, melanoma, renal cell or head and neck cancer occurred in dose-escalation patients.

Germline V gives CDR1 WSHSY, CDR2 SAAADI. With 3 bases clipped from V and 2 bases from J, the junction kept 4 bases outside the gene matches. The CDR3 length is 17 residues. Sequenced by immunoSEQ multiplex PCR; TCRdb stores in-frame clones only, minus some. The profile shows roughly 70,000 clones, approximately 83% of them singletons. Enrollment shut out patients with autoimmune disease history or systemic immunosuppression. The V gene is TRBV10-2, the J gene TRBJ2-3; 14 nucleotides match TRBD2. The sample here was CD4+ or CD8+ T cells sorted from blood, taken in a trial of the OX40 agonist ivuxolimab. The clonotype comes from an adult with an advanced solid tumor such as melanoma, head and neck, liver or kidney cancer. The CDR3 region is CASSDGTSGSTTDTQYF. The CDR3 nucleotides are TGCGCCAGCAGTGACGGGACTAGCGGGAGTACCACAGATACGCAGTATTTT.